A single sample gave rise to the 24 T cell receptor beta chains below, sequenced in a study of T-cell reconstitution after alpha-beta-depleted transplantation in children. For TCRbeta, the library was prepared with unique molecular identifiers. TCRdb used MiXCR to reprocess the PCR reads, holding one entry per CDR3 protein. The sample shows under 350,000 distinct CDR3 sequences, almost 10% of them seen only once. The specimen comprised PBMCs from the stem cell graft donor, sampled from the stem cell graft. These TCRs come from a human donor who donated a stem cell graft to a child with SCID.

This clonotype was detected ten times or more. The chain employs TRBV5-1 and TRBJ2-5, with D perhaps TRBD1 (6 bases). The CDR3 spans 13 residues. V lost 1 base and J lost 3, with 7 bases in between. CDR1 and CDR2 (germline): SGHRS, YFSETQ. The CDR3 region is CASSLTGKETQYF. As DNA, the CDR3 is TGCGCCAGCAGCTTGACAGGGAAAGAGACCCAGTACTTC.

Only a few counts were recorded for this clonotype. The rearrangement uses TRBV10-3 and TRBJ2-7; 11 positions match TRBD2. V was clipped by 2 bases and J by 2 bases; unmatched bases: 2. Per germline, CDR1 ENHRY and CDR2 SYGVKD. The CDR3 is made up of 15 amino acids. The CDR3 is CAISEASGGTYEQYF. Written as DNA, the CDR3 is TGTGCCATCAGTGAGGCTAGCGGGGGGACCTACGAGCAGTACTTC.

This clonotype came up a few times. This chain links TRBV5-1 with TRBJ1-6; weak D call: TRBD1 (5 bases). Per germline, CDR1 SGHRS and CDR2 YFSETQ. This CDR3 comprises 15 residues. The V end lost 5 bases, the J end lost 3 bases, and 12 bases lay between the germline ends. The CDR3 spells CASRLGEIYNSPLHF. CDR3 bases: TGCGCCAGCAGGTTAGGGGAGATCTATAATTCACCCCTCCACTTT.

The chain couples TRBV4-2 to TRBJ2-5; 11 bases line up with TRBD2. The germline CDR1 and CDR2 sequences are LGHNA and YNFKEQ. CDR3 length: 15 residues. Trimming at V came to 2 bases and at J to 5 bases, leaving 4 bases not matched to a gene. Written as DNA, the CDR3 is TGTGCCAGCAGCCAAAAGCGGACTAGCGGGGAGACCCAGTACTTC. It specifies CASSQKRTSGETQYF.

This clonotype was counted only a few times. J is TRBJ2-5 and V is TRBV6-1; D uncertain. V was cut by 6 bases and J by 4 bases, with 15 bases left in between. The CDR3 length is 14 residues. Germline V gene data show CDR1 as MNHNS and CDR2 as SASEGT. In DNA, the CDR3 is TGTGCCAGCAGCCTTCAAAGGACCTCAGAGACCCAGTACTTC. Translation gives CASSLQRTSETQYF.

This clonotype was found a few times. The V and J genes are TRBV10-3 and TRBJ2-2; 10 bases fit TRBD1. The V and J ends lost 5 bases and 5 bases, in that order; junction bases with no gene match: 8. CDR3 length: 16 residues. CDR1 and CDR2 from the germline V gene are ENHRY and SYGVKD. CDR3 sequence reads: CAISNSGTGVTGELFF. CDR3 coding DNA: TGTGCCATCAGTAATTCCGGGACAGGGGTGACCGGGGAGCTGTTTTTT.

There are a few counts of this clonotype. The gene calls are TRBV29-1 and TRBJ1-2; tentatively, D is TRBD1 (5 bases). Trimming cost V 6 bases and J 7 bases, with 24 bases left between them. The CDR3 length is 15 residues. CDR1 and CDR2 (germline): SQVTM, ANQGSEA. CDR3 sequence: CSVAGEPKGGGGYTF. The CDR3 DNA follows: TGCAGCGTCGCGGGGGAGCCCAAGGGAGGTGGTGGCTACACCTTC.

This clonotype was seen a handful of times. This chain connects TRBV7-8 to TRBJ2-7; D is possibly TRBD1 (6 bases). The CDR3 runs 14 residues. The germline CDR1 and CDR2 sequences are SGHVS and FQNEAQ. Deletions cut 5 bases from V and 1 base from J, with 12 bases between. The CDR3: CASSRHGTSYEQYF. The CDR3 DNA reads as TGTGCCAGCAGCCGACACGGGACATCCTACGAGCAGTACTTC.

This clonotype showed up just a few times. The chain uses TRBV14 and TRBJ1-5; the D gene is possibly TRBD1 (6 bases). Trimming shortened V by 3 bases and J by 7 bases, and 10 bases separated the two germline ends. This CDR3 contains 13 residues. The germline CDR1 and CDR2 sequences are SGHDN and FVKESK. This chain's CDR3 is CASSHRGGQPQHF. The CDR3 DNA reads TGTGCCAGCAGCCACAGGGGAGGCCAGCCCCAGCATTTT.

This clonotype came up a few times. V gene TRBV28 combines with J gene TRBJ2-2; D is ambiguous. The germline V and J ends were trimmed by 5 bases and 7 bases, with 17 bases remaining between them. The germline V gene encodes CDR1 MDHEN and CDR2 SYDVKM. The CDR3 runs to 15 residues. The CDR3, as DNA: TGTGCCAGCAGTGATCCGACACCCAAGGGCGGGGAGCTGTTTTTT. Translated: CASSDPTPKGGELFF.

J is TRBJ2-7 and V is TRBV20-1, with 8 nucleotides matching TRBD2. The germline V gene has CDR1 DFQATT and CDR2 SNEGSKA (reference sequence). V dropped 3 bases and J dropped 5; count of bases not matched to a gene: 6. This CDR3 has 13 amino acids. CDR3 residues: CSASPLGLDEQYF. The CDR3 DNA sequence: TGCAGTGCTAGTCCTTTGGGACTAGACGAGCAGTACTTC.

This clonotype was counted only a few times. CDR3 in DNA: TGCGCCAGCAGCTTGGGACACCTCGCCGAAAGGAAAACAGATACGCAGTATTTT. It codes for CASSLGHLAERKTDTQYF. J is TRBJ2-3 and V is TRBV5-1; D gene ambiguous. Germline V gene data show CDR1 as SGHRS and CDR2 as YFSETQ. The germline V and J ends were trimmed by 0 bases and 3 bases, with 20 bases remaining between them. The CDR3 has 18 residues.

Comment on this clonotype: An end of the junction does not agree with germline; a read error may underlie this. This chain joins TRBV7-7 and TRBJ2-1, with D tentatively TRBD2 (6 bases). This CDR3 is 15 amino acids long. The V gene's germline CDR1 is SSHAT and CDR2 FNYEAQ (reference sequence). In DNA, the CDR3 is TGTGCTAGCAGCTTAGACGGAGGGGCTTCCAATGAGCAGTTCTTC. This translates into CASSLDGGASNEQFF.

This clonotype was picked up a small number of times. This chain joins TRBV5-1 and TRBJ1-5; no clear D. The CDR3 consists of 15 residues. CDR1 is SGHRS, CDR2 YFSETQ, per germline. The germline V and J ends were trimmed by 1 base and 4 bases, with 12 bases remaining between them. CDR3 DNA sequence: TGCGCCAGCAGCTTGTTCTCCGGGGATAATCAGCCCCAGCATTTT. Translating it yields CASSLFSGDNQPQHF.

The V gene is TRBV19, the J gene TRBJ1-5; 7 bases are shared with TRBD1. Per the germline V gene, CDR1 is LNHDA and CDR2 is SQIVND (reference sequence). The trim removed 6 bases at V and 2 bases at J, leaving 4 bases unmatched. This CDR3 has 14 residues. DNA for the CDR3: TGTGCCAGTAGCAATGGACAGGGCAATCAGCCCCAGCATTTT. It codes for CASSNGQGNQPQHF.

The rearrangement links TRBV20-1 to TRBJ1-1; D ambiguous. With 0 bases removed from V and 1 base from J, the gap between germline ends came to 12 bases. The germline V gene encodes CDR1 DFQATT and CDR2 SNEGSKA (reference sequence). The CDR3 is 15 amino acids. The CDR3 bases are TGCAGTGCTAGAGATCCTCTACAAACGAACACTGAAGCTTTCTTT. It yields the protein CSARDPLQTNTEAFF.

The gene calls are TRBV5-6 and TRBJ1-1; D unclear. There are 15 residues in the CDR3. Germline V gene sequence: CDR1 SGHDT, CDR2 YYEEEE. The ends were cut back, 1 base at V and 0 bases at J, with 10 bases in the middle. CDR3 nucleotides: TGTGCCAGCAGCTTGAGAGAAAAACTGAACACTGAAGCTTTCTTT. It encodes CASSLREKLNTEAFF. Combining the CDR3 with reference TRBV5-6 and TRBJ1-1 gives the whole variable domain DAGVTQSPTHLIKTRGQQVTLRCSPKSGHDTVSWYQQALGQGPQFIFQYYEEEERQRGNFPDRFSGHQFPNYSSELNVNALLLGDSALYLCASSLREKLNTEAFFGQGTRLTVV.

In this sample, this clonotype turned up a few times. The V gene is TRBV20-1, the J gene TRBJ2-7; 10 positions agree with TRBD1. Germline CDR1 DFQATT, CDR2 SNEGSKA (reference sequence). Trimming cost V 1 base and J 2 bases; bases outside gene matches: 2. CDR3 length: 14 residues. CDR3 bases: TGCAGTGCTAGAGGACAGGGGGCAACCTACGAGCAGTACTTC. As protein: CSARGQGATYEQYF.

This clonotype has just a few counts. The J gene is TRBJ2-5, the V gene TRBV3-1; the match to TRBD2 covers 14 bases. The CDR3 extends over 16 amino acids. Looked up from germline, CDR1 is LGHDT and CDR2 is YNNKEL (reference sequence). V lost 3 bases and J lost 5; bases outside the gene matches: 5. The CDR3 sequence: CASSHPGLAGVETQYF. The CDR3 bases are TGTGCCAGCAGCCACCCGGGACTAGCGGGGGTGGAGACCCAGTACTTC.

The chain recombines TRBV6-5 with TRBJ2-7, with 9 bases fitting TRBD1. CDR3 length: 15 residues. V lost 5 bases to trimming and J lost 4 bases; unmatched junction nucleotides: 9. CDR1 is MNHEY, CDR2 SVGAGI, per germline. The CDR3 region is CASSNLPGQGYEQYF. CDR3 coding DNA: TGTGCCAGCAGTAACCTTCCGGGACAGGGTTACGAGCAGTACTTC.

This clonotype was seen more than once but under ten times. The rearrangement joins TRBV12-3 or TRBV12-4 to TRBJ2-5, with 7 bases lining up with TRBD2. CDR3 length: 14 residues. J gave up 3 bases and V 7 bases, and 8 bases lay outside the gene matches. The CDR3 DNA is TGTGCCAGCACCGGGACTGCGGGGGAAGAGACCCAGTACTTC. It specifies CASTGTAGEETQYF.

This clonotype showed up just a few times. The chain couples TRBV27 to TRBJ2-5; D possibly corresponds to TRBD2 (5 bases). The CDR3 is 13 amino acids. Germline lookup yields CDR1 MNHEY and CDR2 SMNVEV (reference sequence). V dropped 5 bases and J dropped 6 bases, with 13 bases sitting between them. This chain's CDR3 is CASSPSPGKTQYF. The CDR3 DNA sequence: TGTGCCAGCAGTCCATCCCCCGGGAAGACCCAGTACTTC.

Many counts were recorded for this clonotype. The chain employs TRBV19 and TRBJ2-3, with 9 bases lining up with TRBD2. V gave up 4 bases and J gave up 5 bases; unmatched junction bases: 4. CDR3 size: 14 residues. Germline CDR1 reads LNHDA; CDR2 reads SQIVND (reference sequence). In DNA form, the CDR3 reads TGTGCCAGTAGTAGCGGGGGGGCCCTAGATACGCAGTATTTT. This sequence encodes CASSSGGALDTQYF.

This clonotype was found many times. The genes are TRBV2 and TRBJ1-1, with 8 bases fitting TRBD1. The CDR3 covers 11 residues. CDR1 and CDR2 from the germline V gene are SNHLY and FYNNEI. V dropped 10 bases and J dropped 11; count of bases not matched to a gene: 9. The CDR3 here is CATPDREYAFF. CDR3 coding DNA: TGTGCCACCCCGGACAGGGAGTATGCTTTCTTT.